The rows below give T cell receptor beta chains drawn from one sample of a study of blood T cells in healthy people across ages. TCRdb fed the 5' RACE reads into MiXCR, producing one record per CDR3 protein. The table has hundreds of thousands of distinct CDR3 sequences, less than 25% seen once; the top ten hold around 10%. A further study also used this sample, focusing on T cells of mothers and their children.

Material: blood. Receptors were obtained from a boy between 10 and 17 years old in good health. The CDR3 runs from the conserved cysteine through the conserved F or W. D genes are given only for firm matches. A row's size may be missing; if present it is once, few, many or a size class.

V gene,clone size,J gene,D gene,CDR3 protein,CDR3 DNA
TRBV20-1,few,TRBJ2-1,.,CSALGHLNEQFF,TGCAGTGCATTAGGCCATCTCAATGAGCAGTTCTTC
TRBV25-1,many,TRBJ1-2,.,CATTRWGDYGYTF,TGTGCCACCACCCGGTGGGGGGACTATGGCTACACCTTC
TRBV28,.,TRBJ1-1,.,CASSLFPQNTEAFF,TGTGCCAGCAGTTTATTTCCCCAGAACACTGAAGCTTTCTTT
TRBV25-1,.,TRBJ1-4,.,CASSEYQTGREKLFF,TGTGCCAGCAGTGAATATCAAACAGGCAGGGAAAAACTGTTTTTT
TRBV19,few,TRBJ2-1,TRBD2,CASSVATGGAYNEQFF,TGTGCCAGTAGTGTCGCTACGGGGGGGGCCTACAATGAGCAGTTCTTC
TRBV29-1,.,TRBJ1-5,.,CSAQEGIQPQHF,TGCAGCGCCCAGGAGGGTATCCAGCCCCAGCATTTT
TRBV29-1,few,TRBJ2-5,TRBD2,CSATPGLAGETQYF,TGCAGCGCGACTCCGGGACTAGCGGGAGAGACCCAGTACTTC
TRBV6-5,few,TRBJ2-1,.,CASSNADEQFF,TGTGCCAGCAGCAACGCGGATGAGCAGTTCTTC
TRBV6-5,.,TRBJ2-1,TRBD1,CASSYALGDRYDEQFF,TGTGCCAGCAGTTACGCTCTCGGGGACAGGTATGATGAGCAGTTCTTC
TRBV10-3,.,TRBJ2-7,.,CAISESREYEQYF,TGTGCCATCAGTGAGTCGAGAGAATACGAGCAGTACTTC
TRBV14,.,TRBJ2-7,.,CASSKLVRDEQYF,TGTGCCAGCAGCAAACTAGTGCGGGACGAGCAGTACTTC
TRBV3-1,few,TRBJ2-4,.,CASSRGSGIAKNIQYF,TGTGCCAGCAGCCGGGGGTCCGGGATAGCCAAAAACATTCAGTACTTC
TRBV28,.,TRBJ1-2,.,CASSLMGPYGYTF,TGTGCCAGCAGTTTGATGGGGCCCTATGGCTACACCTTC
TRBV28,many,TRBJ1-3,.,CASSLGAGNTIYF,TGTGCCAGCAGTCTAGGGGCGGGAAACACCATATATTTT
TRBV5-6,few,TRBJ2-3,TRBD2,CASSFASGSRTDTQYF,TGTGCCAGCAGCTTCGCTAGCGGGAGTCGCACAGATACGCAGTATTTT
TRBV5-6,few,TRBJ2-3,.,CASSLFGVDTQYF,TGTGCCAGCAGCTTGTTCGGGGTTGATACGCAGTATTTT
TRBV2,few,TRBJ2-3,.,CASLSMGGQDTQYF,TGTGCCAGTTTATCGATGGGCGGACAAGATACGCAGTATTTT